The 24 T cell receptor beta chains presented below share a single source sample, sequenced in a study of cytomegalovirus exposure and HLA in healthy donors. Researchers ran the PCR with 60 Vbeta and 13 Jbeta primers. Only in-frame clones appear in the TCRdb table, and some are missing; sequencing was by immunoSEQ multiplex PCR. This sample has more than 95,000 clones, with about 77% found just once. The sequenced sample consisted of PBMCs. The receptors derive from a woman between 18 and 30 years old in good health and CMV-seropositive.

CDR3 sequence (DNA): TGTGCCAGCAGCGGCCGGGCCCGCCCCGTAAGAGGGGATACGCAGTATTTT. Protein sequence: CASSGRARPVRGDTQYF. V is TRBV9 and J is TRBJ2-3; possible D gene TRBD2, 5 bases. This CDR3 is 17 amino acids long. CDR1 and CDR2 (germline): SGDLS, YYNGEE. With 3 bases removed from V and 6 bases from J, the gap between germline ends came to 23 bases.

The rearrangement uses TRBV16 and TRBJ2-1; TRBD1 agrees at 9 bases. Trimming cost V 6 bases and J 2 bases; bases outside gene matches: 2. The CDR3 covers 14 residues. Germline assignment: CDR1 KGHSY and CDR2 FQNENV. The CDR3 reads CASRQGATYNEQFF. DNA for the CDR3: TGTGCCAGCAGACAGGGGGCTACCTACAATGAGCAGTTCTTC.

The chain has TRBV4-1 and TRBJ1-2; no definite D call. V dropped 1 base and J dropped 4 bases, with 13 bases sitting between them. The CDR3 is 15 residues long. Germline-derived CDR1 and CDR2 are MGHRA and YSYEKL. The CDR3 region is CASSQGMGEGYGYTF. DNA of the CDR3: TGCGCCAGCAGCCAAGGGATGGGAGAGGGCTATGGCTACACCTTC.

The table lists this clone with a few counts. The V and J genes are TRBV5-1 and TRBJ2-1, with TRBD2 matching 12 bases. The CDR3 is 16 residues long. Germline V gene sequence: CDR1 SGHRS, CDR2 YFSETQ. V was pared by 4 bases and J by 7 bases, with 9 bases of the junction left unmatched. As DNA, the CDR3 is TGCGCCAGCAGCCCGATGACTAGCGGGAGCTCAAATGAGCAGTTCTTC. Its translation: CASSPMTSGSSNEQFF. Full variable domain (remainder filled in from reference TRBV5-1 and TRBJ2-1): KAGVTQTPRYLIKTRGQQVTLSCSPISGHRSVSWYQQTPGQGLQFLFEYFSETQRNKGNFPGRFSGRQFSNSRSEMNVSTLELGDSALYLCASSPMTSGSSNEQFFGPGTRLTVL.

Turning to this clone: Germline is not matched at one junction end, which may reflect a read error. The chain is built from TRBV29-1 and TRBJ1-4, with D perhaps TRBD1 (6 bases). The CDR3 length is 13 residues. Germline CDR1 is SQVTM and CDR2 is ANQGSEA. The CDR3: CSVTGTTNEKLFF. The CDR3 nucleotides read TGCAGCGTCACCGGGACAACGAATGAAAAACTGTTTTTT.

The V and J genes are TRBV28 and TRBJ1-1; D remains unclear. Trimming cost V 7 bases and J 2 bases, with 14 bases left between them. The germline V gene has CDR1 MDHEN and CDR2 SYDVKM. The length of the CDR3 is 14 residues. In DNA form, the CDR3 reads TGTGCCAGCACCAAATGGCGGTTAAACACTGAAGCTTTCTTT. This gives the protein CASTKWRLNTEAFF.

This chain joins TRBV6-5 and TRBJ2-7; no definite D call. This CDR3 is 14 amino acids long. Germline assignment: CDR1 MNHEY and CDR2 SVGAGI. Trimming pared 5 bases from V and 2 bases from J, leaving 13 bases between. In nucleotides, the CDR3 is TGTGCCAGCAGTGAGGCCCAAGGAGCCTACGAGCAGTACTTC. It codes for CASSEAQGAYEQYF.

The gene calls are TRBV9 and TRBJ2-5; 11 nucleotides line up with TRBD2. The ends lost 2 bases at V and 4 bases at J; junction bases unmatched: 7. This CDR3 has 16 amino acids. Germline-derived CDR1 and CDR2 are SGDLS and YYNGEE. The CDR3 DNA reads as TGTGCCAGCAGCGTCCTTAGCGGGGGGGCCGGAGAGACCCAGTACTTC. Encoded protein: CASSVLSGGAGETQYF.

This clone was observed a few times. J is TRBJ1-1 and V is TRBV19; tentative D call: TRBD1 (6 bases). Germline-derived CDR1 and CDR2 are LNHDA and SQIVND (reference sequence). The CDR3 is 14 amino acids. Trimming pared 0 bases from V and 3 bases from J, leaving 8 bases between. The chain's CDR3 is CASSIEYRDTEAFF. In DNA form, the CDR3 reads TGTGCCAGTAGTATAGAGTACAGGGACACTGAAGCTTTCTTT.

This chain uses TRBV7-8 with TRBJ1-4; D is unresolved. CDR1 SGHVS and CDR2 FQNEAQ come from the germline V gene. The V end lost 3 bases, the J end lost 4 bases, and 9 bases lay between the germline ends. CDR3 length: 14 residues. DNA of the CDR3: TGTGCCAGCAGCTTCGCGGGAGGTAATGAAAAACTGTTTTTT. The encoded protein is CASSFAGGNEKLFF.

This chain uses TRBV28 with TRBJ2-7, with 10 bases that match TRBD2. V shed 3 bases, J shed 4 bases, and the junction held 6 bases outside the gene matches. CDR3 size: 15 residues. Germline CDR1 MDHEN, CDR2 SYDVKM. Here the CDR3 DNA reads TGTGCCAGCAGTTTTGAACTAGCGGGATTTTACGAGCAGTACTTC. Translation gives CASSFELAGFYEQYF.

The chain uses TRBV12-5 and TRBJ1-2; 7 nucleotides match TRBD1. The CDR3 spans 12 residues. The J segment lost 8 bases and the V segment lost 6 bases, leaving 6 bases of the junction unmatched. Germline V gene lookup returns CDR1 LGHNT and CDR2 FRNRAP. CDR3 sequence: CASGETGWGYTF. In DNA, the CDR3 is TGTGCTAGTGGAGAGACAGGGTGGGGCTACACCTTC. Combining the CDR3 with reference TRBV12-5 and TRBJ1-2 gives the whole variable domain DARVTQTPRHKVTEMGQEVTMRCQPILGHNTVFWYRQTMMQGLELLAYFRNRAPLDDSGMPKDRFSAEMPDATLATLKIQPSEPRDSAVYFCASGETGWGYTFGSGTRLTVV.

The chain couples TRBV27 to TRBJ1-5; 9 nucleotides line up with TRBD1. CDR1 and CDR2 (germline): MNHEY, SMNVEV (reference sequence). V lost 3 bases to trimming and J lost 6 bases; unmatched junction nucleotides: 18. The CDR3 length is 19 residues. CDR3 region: CASSFLFPPQQGAVQPQHF. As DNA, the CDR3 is TGTGCCAGCAGTTTTTTGTTTCCTCCCCAACAGGGGGCGGTTCAGCCCCAGCATTTT.

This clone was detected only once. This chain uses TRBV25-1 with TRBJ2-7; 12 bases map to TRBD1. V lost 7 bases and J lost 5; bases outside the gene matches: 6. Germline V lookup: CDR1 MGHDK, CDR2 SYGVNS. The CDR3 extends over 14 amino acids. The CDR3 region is CASIKGQGAHEQYF. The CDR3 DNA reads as TGTGCCAGCATTAAGGGACAGGGGGCCCACGAGCAGTACTTC.

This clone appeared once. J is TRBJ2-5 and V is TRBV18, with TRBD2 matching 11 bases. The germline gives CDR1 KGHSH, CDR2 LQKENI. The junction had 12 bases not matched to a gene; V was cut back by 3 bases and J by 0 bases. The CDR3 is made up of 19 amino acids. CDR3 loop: CASSPSGLAGGRHQETQYF. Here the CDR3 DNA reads TGTGCCAGCTCACCTTCGGGGCTAGCGGGGGGACGCCACCAAGAGACCCAGTACTTC.

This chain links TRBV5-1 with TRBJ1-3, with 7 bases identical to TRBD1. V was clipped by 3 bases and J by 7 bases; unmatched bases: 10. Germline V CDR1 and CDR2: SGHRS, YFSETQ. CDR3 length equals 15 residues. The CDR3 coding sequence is TGCGCCAGCAGCTCCCAGACAGGGATGCAGAACACCATATATTTT. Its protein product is CASSSQTGMQNTIYF. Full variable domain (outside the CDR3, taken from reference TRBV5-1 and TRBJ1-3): KAGVTQTPRYLIKTRGQQVTLSCSPISGHRSVSWYQQTPGQGLQFLFEYFSETQRNKGNFPGRFSGRQFSNSRSEMNVSTLELGDSALYLCASSSQTGMQNTIYFGEGSWLTVV.

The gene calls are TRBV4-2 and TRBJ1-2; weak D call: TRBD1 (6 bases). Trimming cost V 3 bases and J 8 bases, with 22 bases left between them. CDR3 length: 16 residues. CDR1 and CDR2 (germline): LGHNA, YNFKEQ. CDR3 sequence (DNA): TGTGCCAGCAGCCACTTCGGACCGCGAGGGGGGGACGGCTACACCTTC. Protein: CASSHFGPRGGDGYTF.

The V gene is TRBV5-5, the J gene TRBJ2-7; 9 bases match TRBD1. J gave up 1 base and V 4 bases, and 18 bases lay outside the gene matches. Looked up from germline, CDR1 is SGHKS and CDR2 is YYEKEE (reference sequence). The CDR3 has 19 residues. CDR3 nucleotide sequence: TGTGCCAGCAGCCCCTATAGGGACAGGGTTTGGTCGGTTTCCTACGAGCAGTACTTC. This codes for CASSPYRDRVWSVSYEQYF.

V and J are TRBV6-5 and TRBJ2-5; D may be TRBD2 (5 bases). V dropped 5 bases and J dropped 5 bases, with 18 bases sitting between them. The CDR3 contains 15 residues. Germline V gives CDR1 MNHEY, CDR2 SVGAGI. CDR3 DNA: TGTGCCAGCAGTACAAGCGGCGGTGGAGTCGAGACCCAGTACTTC. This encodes CASSTSGGGVETQYF.

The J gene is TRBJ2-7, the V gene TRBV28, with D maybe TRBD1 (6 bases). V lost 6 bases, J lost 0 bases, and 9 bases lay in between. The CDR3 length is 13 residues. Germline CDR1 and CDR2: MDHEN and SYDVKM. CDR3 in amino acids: CASRRQASYEQYF. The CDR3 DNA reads TGTGCCAGCAGGCGACAGGCCTCCTACGAGCAGTACTTC.

CDR3 nucleotide sequence: TGCGCCAGCAAACTGGAGGGGTTATTTAACTACGAGCAGTACTTC. It yields the protein CASKLEGLFNYEQYF. The genes are TRBV23-1 and TRBJ2-7; maybe TRBD2 (6 bases). TRBV23-1 is placed among ORFs of uncertain function. Trimming stripped 7 bases from V and 3 bases from J, with 19 bases between. The CDR3 is 15 residues long.

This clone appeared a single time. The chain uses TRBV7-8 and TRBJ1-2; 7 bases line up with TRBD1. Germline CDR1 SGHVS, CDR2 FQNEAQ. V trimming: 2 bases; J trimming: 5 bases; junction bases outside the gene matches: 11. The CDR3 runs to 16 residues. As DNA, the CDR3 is TGTGCCAGCAGCTTATCGACAGGGACCCCGGTTTATGGCTACACCTTC. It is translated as CASSLSTGTPVYGYTF.

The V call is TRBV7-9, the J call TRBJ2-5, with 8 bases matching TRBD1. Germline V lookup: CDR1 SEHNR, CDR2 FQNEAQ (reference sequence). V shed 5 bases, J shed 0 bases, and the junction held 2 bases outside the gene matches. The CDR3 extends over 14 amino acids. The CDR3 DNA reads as TGTGCCAGCAGCGGACAGGGTTACCAAGAGACCCAGTACTTC. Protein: CASSGQGYQETQYF.

This chain's CDR3 is CASSVYGGSTNEQFF. DNA for the CDR3: TGTGCCAGCAGCGTATATGGCGGGAGTACCAATGAGCAGTTCTTC. V is TRBV9 and J is TRBJ2-1; TRBD2 aligns across 7 bases. There are 15 residues in the CDR3. The germline V gene encodes CDR1 SGDLS and CDR2 YYNGEE. V trimming: 1 base; J trimming: 6 bases; junction bases outside the gene matches: 7.